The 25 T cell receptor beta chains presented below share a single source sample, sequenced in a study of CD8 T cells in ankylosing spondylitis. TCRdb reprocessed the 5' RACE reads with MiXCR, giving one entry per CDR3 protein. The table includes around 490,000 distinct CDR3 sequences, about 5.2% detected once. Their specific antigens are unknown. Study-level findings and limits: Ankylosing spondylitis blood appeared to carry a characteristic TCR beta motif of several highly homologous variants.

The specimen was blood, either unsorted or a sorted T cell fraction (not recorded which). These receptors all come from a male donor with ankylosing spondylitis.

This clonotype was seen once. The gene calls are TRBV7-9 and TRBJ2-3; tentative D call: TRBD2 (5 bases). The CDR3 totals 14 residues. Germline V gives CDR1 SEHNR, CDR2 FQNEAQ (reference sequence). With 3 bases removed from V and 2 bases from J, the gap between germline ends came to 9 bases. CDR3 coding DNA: TGTGCCAGCAGCTTTACGGGATACACAGATACGCAGTATTTT. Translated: CASSFTGYTDTQYF.

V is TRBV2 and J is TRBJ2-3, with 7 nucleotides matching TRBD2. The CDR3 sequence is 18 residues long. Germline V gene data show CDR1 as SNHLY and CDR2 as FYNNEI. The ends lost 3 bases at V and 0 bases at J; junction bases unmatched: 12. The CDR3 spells CASSELLIWGGSTDTQYF. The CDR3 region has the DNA TGTGCCAGCAGTGAGCTACTCATCTGGGGGGGTAGCACAGATACGCAGTATTTT. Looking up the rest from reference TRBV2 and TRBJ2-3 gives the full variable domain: EPEVTQTPSHQVTQMGQEVILRCVPISNHLYFYWYRQILGQKVEFLVSFYNNEISEKSEIFDDQFSVERPDGSNFTLKIRSTKLEDSAMYFCASSELLIWGGSTDTQYFGPGTRLTVL.

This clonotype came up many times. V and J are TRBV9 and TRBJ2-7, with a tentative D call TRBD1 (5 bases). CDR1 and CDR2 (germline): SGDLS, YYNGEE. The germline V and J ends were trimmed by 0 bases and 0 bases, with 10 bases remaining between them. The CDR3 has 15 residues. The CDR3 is CASSVAGHNSYEQYF. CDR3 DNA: TGTGCCAGCAGCGTAGCAGGACATAACTCCTACGAGCAGTACTTC.

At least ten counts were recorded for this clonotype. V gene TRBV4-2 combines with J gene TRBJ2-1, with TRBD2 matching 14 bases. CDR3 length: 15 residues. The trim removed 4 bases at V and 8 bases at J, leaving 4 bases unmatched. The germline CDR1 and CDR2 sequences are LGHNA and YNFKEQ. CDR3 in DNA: TGTGCCAGCAGCCGAGGGACTAGCGGGAGCTATGAGCAGTTCTTC. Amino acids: CASSRGTSGSYEQFF.

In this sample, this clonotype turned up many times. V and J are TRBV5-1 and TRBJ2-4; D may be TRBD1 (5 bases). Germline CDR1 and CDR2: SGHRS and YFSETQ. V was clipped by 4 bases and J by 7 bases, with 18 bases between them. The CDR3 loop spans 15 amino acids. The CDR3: CASSVQATGNNIQYF. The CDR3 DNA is TGCGCCAGCAGCGTACAGGCGACTGGTAATAACATTCAGTACTTC.

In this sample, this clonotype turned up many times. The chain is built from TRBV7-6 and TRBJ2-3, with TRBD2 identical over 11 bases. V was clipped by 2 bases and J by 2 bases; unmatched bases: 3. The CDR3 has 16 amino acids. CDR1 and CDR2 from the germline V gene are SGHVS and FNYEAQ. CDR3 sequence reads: CASSLSLAGDTDTQYF. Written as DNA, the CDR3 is TGTGCCAGCAGCTTATCACTAGCGGGAGACACAGATACGCAGTATTTT.

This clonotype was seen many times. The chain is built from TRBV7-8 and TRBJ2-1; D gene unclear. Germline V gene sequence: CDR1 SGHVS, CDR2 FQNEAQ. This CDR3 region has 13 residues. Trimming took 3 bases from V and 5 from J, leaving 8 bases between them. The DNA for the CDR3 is TGTGCCAGCAGCTTGGACCGCCACAATGAGCAGTTCTTC. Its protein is CASSLDRHNEQFF.

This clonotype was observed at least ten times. CDR3 DNA: TGTGCCAGCAGCCGCCGGGGTAGCCAGAGCACAGATACGCAGTATTTT. Residues: CASSRRGSQSTDTQYF. The chain joins TRBV7-8 to TRBJ2-3, with a weak D call TRBD2 (5 bases). Trimming shortened V by 5 bases and J by 0 bases, and 15 bases separated the two germline ends. The CDR3 is 16 residues long. CDR1 is SGHVS, CDR2 FQNEAQ, per germline.

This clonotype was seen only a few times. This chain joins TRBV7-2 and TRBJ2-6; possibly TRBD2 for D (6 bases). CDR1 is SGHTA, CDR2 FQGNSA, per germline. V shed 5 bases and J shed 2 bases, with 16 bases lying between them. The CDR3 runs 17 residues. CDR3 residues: CASSPGTGDAGANVLTF. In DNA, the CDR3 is TGTGCCAGCAGCCCGGGGACGGGGGATGCTGGGGCCAACGTCCTGACTTTC.

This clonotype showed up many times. CDR3 sequence (DNA): TGCGCCAGCAGCTTGGCGGGGGAAGTGGGCACTGAAGCTTTCTTT. It encodes CASSLAGEVGTEAFF. The rearrangement links TRBV5-1 to TRBJ1-1; possibly TRBD1 for D (5 bases). Germline V gene data show CDR1 as SGHRS and CDR2 as YFSETQ. The germline V and J ends were trimmed by 0 bases and 4 bases, with 13 bases remaining between them. The CDR3 loop spans 15 amino acids.

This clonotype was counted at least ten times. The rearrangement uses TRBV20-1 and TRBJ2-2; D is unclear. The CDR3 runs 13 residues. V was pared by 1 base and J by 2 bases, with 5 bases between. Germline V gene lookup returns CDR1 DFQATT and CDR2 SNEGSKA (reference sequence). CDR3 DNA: TGCAGTGCTAGAGGGGAAAACACCGGGGAGCTGTTTTTT. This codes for CSARGENTGELFF.

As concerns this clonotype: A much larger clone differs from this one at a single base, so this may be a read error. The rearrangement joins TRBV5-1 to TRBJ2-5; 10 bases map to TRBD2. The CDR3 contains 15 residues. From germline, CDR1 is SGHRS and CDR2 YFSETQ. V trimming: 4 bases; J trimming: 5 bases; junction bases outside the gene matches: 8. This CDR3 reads CASSVGTSAWETQYF. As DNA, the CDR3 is TGCGCCAGCAGCGTCGGGACTAGCGCGTGGGAGACCCAGTACTTC.

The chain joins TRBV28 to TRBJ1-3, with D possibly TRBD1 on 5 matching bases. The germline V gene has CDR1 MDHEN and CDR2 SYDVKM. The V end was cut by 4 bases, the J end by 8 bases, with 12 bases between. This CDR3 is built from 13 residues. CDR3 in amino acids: CASSSVRGDTIYF. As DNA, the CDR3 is TGTGCCAGCAGTTCCGTACGGGGCGACACCATATATTTT.

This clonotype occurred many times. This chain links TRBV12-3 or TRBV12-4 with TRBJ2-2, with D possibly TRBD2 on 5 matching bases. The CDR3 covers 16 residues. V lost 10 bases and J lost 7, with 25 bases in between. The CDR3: CATPPPGSTLGGELFF. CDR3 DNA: TGTGCCACCCCCCCCCCGGGGAGCACTCTTGGCGGGGAGCTGTTTTTT.

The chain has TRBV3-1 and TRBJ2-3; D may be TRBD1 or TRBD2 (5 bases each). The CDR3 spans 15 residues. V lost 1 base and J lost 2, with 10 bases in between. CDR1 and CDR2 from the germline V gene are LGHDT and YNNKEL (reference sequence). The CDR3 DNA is TGTGCCAGCAGCCAAGTGTCCGGGACCACAGATACGCAGTATTTT. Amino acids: CASSQVSGTTDTQYF.

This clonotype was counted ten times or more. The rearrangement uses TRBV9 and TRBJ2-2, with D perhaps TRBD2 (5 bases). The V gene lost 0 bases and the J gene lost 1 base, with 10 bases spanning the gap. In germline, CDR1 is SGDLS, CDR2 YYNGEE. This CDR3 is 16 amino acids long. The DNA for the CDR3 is TGTGCCAGCAGCGTAGGAGGAGCGGAGAACACCGGGGAGCTGTTTTTT. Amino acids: CASSVGGAENTGELFF. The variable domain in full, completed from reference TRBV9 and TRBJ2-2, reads DSGVTQTPKHLITATGQRVTLRCSPRSGDLSVYWYQQSLDQGLQFLIQYYNGEERAKGNILERFSAQQFPDLHSELNLSSLELGDSALYFCASSVGGAENTGELFFGEGSRLTVL.

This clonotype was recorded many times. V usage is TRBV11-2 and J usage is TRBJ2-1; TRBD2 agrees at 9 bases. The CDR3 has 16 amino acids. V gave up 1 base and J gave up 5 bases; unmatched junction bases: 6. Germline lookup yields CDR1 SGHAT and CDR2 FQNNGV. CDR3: CASSLVRGGLNNEQFF. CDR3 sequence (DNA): TGTGCCAGCAGCTTAGTGCGGGGGGGCCTAAACAATGAGCAGTTCTTC.

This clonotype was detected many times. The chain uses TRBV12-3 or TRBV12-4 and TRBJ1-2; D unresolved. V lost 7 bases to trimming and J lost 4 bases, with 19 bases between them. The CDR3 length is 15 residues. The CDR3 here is CASTPRVAGVYGYTF. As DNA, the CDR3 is TGTGCCAGCACCCCTCGGGTGGCCGGGGTCTATGGCTACACCTTC.

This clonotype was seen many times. CDR3 sequence (DNA): TGCGCCAGCAGCTCGCGCCCTAGCGGGGCCAACACAGATACGCAGTATTTT. Its protein product is CASSSRPSGANTDTQYF. V usage is TRBV5-1 and J usage is TRBJ2-3, with 9 bases identical to TRBD2. The CDR3 is made up of 17 amino acids. The V gene's germline CDR1 is SGHRS and CDR2 YFSETQ. J lost 2 bases, V lost 3 bases, and 10 bases had no gene match.

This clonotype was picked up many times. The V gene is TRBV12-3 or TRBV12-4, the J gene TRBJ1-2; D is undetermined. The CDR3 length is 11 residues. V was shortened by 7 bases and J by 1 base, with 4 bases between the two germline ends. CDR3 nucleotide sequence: TGTGCCAGCATTCTTAACTATGGCTACACCTTC. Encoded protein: CASILNYGYTF.

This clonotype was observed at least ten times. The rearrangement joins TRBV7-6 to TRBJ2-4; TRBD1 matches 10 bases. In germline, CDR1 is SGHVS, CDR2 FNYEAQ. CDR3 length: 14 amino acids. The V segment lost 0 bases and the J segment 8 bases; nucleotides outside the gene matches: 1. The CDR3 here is CASSLADRGDIQYF. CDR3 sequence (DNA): TGTGCCAGCAGCTTAGCGGACAGGGGGGACATTCAGTACTTC.

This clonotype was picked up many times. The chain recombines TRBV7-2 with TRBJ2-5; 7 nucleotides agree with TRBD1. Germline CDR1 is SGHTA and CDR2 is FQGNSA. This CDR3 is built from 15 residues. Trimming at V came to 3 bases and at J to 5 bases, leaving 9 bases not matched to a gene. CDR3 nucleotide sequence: TGTGCCAGCAGCTTTAGTGTAGACAGGGTGGAGACCCAGTACTTC. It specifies CASSFSVDRVETQYF.

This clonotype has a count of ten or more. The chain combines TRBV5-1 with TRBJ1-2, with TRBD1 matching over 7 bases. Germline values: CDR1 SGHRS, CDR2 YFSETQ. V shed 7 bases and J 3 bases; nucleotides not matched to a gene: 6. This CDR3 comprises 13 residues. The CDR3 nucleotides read TGCGCCAGCGGAATTACAGGGGACTATGGCTACACCTTC. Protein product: CASGITGDYGYTF.

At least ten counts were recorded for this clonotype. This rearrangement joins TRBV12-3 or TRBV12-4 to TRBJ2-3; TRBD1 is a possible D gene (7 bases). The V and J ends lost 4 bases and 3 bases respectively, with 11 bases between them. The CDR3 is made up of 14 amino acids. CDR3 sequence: CASSSQGGTDTQYF. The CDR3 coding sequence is TGTGCCAGCAGTTCTCAGGGGGGAACAGATACGCAGTATTTT.

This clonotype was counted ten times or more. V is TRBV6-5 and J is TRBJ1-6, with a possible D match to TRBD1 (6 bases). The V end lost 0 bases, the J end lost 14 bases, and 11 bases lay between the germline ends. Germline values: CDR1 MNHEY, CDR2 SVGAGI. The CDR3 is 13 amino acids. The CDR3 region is CASSYSTRGALHF. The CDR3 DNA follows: TGTGCCAGCAGTTACTCGACGAGGGGGGCCCTCCACTTT.